One and the same sample provided the 18 T cell receptor beta chains below, sequenced in a study of T cell repertoires and HLA-DP antigens. Their recognized antigens are unknown. Using immunoSEQ multiplex PCR, the repertoire was profiled, and TCRdb retains in-frame clones only, with some absent. The sample lists approximately 110,000 clones; around 92% were seen once. The sample consisted of CD4+ T cells from PBMCs. These TCRs come from a woman between 18 and 30 years old in good health and CMV-seronegative.

The chain carries TRBV29-1 and TRBJ2-5; 10 bases are a match to TRBD1. This CDR3 has 15 amino acids. The germline gives CDR1 SQVTM, CDR2 ANQGSEA. V shed 3 bases, J shed 4 bases, and the junction held 8 bases outside the gene matches. This CDR3 is CSVDGTGDRRETQYF. The CDR3 bases are TGCAGCGTTGACGGGACAGGGGACCGGCGAGAGACCCAGTACTTC.

CDR3 bases: TGTGCCAGCAGTCCCGGACAGTACTACGAGCAGTACTTC. The encoded protein is CASSPGQYYEQYF. The rearrangement joins TRBV6-6 to TRBJ2-7; TRBD1 is a possible D gene (6 bases). This CDR3 contains 13 residues. In germline, CDR1 is MNHNY, CDR2 SVGAGI (reference sequence). The V end lost 5 bases, the J end lost 3 bases, and 11 bases lay between the germline ends.

The rearrangement joins TRBV6-1 to TRBJ2-7, with 9 bases aligning to TRBD2. Germline V lookup: CDR1 MNHNS, CDR2 SASEGT. The V and J ends lost 4 bases and 4 bases, in that order; junction bases with no gene match: 5. The CDR3 length is 14 residues. Here the CDR3 DNA reads TGTGCCAGCAGTGCGGCGGGGGGGCCGTACGAGCAGTACGTC. Residues: CASSAAGGPYEQYV.

The J gene is TRBJ2-3, the V gene TRBV5-1; 8 bases line up with TRBD1. J lost 6 bases, V lost 0 bases, and 6 bases had no gene match. CDR1 is SGHRS, CDR2 YFSETQ, per germline. This CDR3 region has 15 residues. As DNA, the CDR3 is TGCGCCAGCAGCTTGGGGGCAGGGGGCGGCGATACGCAGTATTTT. This sequence encodes CASSLGAGGGDTQYF.

As for this clone: Other DNA sequences in the same sample also yield this CDR3. The chain couples TRBV5-6 to TRBJ2-5; TRBD1 might be the D (6 bases). Trimming shortened V by 2 bases and J by 4 bases, and 9 bases separated the two germline ends. The CDR3 runs to 13 residues. Germline CDR1 SGHDT, CDR2 YYEEEE. CDR3 in amino acids: CASSLSGVETQYF. The CDR3 DNA reads as TGTGCCAGCAGCTTATCAGGGGTAGAGACCCAGTACTTC.

This chain connects TRBV20-1 to TRBJ2-5; D is unresolved. Trimming took off 4 bases at V and 2 bases at J, with 5 bases between the two ends. Germline V gene data show CDR1 as DFQATT and CDR2 as SNEGSKA (reference sequence). This CDR3 has 11 residues. The CDR3 reads CSATRQETQYF. Here the CDR3 DNA reads TGCAGTGCTACGAGGCAAGAGACCCAGTACTTC.

J is TRBJ2-5 and V is TRBV5-1; 10 bases fit TRBD1. Germline trimming cut 0 bases from V and 6 bases from J; bases unmatched to any gene: 5. From germline, CDR1 is SGHRS and CDR2 YFSETQ. The CDR3 runs 15 residues. CDR3 DNA sequence: TGCGCCAGCAGCTTGGGGGACAGGGGAGTAAAGACCCAGTACTTC. It encodes CASSLGDRGVKTQYF.

The chain is built from TRBV5-4 and TRBJ2-1, with D perhaps being TRBD1 or TRBD2 (5 bases each). Per germline, CDR1 SGHNT and CDR2 YYREEE (reference sequence). V was trimmed by 0 bases and J by 0 bases, leaving 10 bases between them. This CDR3 contains 16 residues. The CDR3 protein is CASSLGGVSSYNEQFF. The DNA of the CDR3 is TGTGCCAGCAGCTTGGGAGGGGTTAGCTCCTACAATGAGCAGTTCTTC.

This rearrangement joins TRBV7-2 to TRBJ1-4; D unresolved. CDR1 SGHTA and CDR2 FQGNSA come from the germline V gene. V lost 3 bases to trimming and J lost 2 bases, with 10 bases between them. The CDR3 is made up of 15 amino acids. The CDR3 DNA reads as TGTGCCAGCAGCTTCAGTTGGCAGACTAATGAAAAACTGTTTTTT. It encodes CASSFSWQTNEKLFF. The full variable domain, with the rest looked up from reference TRBV7-2 and TRBJ1-4, is GAGVSQSPSNKVTEKGKDVELRCDPISGHTALYWYRQSLGQGLEFLIYFQGNSAPDKSGLPSDRFSAERTGGSVSTLTIQRTQQEDSAVYLCASSFSWQTNEKLFFGSGTQLSVL.

The CDR3 coding sequence is TGTGCCAGCTCACCAGGGACAGATACTGAAGCTTTCTTT. Its translation is CASSPGTDTEAFF. V usage is TRBV18 and J usage is TRBJ1-1; 7 nucleotides align to TRBD1. The CDR3 has 13 amino acids. Germline V CDR1 and CDR2: KGHSH, LQKENI. V dropped 2 bases and J dropped 5; count of bases not matched to a gene: 2. The full variable domain, completed using reference TRBV18 and TRBJ1-1, is NAGVMQNPRHLVRRRGQEARLRCSPMKGHSHVYWYRQLPEEGLKFMVYLQKENIIDESGMPKERFSAEFPKEGPSILRIQQVVRGDSAAYFCASSPGTDTEAFFGQGTRLTVV.

CDR3 amino acids: CASRSSHNTGELFF. In DNA form, the CDR3 reads TGTGCCAGCAGGAGCAGCCACAACACCGGGGAGCTGTTTTTT. The V and J genes are TRBV6-6 and TRBJ2-2, with unresolved D. The CDR3 has 14 residues. Germline CDR1 is MNHNY and CDR2 is SVGAGI (reference sequence). V lost 6 bases and J 2 bases, leaving 10 bases between the germline ends.

This chain links TRBV28 with TRBJ2-2; D uncertain. The length of the CDR3 is 12 residues. Germline V CDR1 and CDR2: MDHEN, SYDVKM. The V gene lost 7 bases and the J gene lost 0 bases, with 3 bases spanning the gap. The CDR3 DNA reads as TGTGCCAGCAAGACGAACACCGGGGAGCTGTTTTTT. Its protein product is CASKTNTGELFF.

J is TRBJ1-1 and V is TRBV23-1; 8 nucleotides match TRBD1. TRBV23-1 is identified as an open reading frame with a role that is uncertain. V trimming: 3 bases; J trimming: 7 bases; junction bases outside the gene matches: 10. The CDR3 is 15 residues long. The CDR3 loop is CASSHRDRGEVEAFF. In DNA, the CDR3 is TGCGCCAGCAGTCACCGCGACAGGGGTGAGGTTGAAGCTTTCTTT.

The chain carries TRBV19 and TRBJ2-7, with TRBD1 matching over 7 bases. In germline, CDR1 is LNHDA, CDR2 SQIVND (reference sequence). Trimming removed 4 bases from V and 6 bases from J; junction bases left unmatched: 9. The CDR3 totals 14 residues. CDR3 region: CASSRRQGGGEQYF. In nucleotides, the CDR3 is TGTGCCAGTAGTAGAAGACAGGGTGGGGGCGAGCAGTACTTC.

This clone was recorded only once. V usage is TRBV6-1 and J usage is TRBJ2-7; TRBD1 aligns across 7 bases. CDR1 and CDR2 (germline): MNHNS, SASEGT. Trimming cost V 5 bases and J 1 base; bases outside gene matches: 5. The CDR3 has 14 residues. CDR3 coding DNA: TGTGCCAGCAGTTGGGGGACAGTATCCTACGAGCAGTACGTC. This codes for CASSWGTVSYEQYV.

The V call is TRBV10-3, the J call TRBJ1-2, with D perhaps TRBD1 (5 bases). CDR1 is ENHRY and CDR2 is SYGVKD in the germline V gene. This CDR3 comprises 14 residues. V gave up 1 base and J gave up 2 bases, with 8 bases separating them. The CDR3 DNA is TGTGCCATCAGTGAGTTCGGGGGAAACTATGGCTACACCTTC. It yields the protein CAISEFGGNYGYTF.

The table lists this clone with a count of one. The chain joins TRBV2 to TRBJ2-2; TRBD1 matches 8 bases. The V and J ends lost 2 bases and 4 bases, in that order; junction bases with no gene match: 3. This CDR3 is built from 15 residues. Germline V gene lookup returns CDR1 SNHLY and CDR2 FYNNEI. CDR3 residues: CASSELTGGTGELFF. CDR3 DNA: TGTGCCAGCAGTGAACTCACAGGGGGCACCGGGGAGCTGTTTTTT.

The chain links TRBV4-1 to TRBJ2-7; 9 bases map to TRBD1. The trim removed 0 bases at V and 7 bases at J, leaving 10 bases unmatched. Germline values: CDR1 MGHRA, CDR2 YSYEKL. The CDR3 is 16 amino acids. The CDR3 protein is CASSQDIDRGNYEQYV. For the CDR3, the DNA is TGCGCCAGCAGCCAAGACATCGACAGGGGGAATTATGAGCAGTACGTC.